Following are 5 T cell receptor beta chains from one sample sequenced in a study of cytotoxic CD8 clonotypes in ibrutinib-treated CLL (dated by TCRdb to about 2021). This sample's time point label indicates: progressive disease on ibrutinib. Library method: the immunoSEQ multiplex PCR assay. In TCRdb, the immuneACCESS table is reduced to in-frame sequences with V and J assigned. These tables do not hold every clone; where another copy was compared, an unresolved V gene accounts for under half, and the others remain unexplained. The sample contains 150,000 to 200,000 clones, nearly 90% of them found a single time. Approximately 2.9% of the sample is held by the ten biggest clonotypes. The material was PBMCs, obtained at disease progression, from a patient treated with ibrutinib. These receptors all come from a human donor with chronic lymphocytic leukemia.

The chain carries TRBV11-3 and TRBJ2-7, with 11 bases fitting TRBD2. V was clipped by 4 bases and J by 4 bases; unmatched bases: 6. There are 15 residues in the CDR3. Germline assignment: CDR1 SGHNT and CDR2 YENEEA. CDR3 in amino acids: CASSSRLAGIYEQYF. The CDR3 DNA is TGTGCCAGCAGCTCCCGACTAGCGGGGATATACGAGCAGTACTTC.

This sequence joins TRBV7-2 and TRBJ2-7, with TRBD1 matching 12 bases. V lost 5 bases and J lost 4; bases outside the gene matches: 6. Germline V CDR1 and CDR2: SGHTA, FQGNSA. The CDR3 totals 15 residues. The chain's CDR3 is CASSTGQGAVYEQYF. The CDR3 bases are TGTGCCAGCAGCACGGGACAGGGGGCTGTGTACGAGCAGTACTTC.

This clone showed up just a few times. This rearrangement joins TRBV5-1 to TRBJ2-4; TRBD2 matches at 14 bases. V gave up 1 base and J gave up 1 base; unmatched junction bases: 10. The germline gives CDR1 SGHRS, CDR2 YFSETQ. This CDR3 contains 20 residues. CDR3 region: CASSLLLGLAGAGAKNIQYF. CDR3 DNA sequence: TGCGCCAGCAGCTTGCTTTTGGGACTAGCGGGAGCCGGGGCCAAAAACATTCAGTACTTC.

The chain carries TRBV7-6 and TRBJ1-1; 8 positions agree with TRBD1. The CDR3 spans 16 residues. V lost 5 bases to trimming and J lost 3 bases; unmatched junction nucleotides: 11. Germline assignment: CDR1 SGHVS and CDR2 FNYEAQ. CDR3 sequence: CASSPGDRLTYTEAFF. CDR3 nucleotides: TGTGCCAGCAGCCCTGGGGACAGGTTGACTTACACTGAAGCTTTCTTT.

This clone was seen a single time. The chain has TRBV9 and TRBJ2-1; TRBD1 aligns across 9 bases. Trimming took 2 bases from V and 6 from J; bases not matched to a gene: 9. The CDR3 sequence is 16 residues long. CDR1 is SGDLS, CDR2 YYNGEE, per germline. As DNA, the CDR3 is TGTGCCAGCAGCGTCACCGGGACAGGGTACTCCAATGAGCAGTTCTTC. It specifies CASSVTGTGYSNEQFF. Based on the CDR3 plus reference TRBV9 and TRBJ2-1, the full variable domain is DSGVTQTPKHLITATGQRVTLRCSPRSGDLSVYWYQQSLDQGLQFLIQYYNGEERAKGNILERFSAQQFPDLHSELNLSSLELGDSALYFCASSVTGTGYSNEQFFGPGTRLTVL.